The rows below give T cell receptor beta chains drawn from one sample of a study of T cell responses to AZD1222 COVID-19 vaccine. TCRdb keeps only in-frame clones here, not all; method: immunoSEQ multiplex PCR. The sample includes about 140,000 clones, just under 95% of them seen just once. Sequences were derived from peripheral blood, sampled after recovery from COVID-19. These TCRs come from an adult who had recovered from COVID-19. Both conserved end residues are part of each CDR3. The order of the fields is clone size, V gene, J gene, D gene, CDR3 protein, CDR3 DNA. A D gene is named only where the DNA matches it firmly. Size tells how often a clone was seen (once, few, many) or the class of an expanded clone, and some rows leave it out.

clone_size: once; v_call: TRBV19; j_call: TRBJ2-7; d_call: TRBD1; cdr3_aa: CASSPRGTGPYEQYF; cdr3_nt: TGTGCCAGTAGTCCCAGGGGGACAGGGCCCTACGAGCAGTACTTC
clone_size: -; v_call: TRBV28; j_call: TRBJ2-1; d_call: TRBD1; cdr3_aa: CASSLASVGQYNEQFF; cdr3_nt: TGTGCCAGCAGTTTAGCCTCTGTGGGACAGTACAATGAGCAGTTCTTC
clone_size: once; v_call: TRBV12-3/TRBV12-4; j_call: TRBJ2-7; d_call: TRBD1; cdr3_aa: CASSLTGTYEQYF; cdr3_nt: TGTGCCAGCAGTTTGACAGGGACCTACGAGCAGTACTTC
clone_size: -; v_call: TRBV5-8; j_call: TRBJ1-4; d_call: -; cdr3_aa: CASSLLEEKLFF; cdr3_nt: TGTGCCAGCAGCTTATTGGAGGAAAAACTGTTTTTT
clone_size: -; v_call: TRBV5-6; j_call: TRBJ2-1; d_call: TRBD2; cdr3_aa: CASSWEGNWDEQFF; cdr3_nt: TGTGCCAGCAGCTGGGAGGGGAATTGGGATGAGCAGTTCTTC
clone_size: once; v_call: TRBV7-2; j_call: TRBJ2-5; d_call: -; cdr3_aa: CASSLDPGYVKETQYF; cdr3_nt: TGTGCCAGCAGCTTAGACCCGGGATACGTTAAAGAGACCCAGTACTTC
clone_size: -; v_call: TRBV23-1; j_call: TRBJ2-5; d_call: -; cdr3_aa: CASSGSVETQYF; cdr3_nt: TGCGCCAGCAGTGGATCGGTGGAGACCCAGTACTTC
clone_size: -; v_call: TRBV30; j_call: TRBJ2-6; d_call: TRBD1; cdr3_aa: CAWSGKGATGANVLTF; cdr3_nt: TGTGCCTGGAGCGGTAAGGGGGCAACTGGGGCCAACGTCCTGACTTTC
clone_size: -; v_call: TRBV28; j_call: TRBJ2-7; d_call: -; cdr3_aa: CASSRGQPYEQYF; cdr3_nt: TGTGCCAGCAGTAGGGGCCAGCCCTACGAGCAGTACTTC
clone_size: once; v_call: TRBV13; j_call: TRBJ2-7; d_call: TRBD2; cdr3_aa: CASRLSPRGLVGNRSYEQYF; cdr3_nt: TGTGCCAGCAGGTTATCCCCAAGGGGACTAGTGGGAAACCGCTCCTACGAGCAGTACTTC
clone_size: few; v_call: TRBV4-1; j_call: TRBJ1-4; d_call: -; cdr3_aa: CASSQGEKLFF; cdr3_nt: TGCGCCAGCAGCCAAGGCGAAAAACTGTTTTTT
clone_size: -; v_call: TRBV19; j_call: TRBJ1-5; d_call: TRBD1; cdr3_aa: CASSLGTVSNQPQHF; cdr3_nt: TGTGCCAGTAGTTTGGGGACAGTAAGCAATCAGCCCCAGCATTTT
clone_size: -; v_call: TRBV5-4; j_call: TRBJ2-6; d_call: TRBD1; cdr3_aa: CASSSLTGAGANVLTF; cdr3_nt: TGTGCCAGCAGCTCCTTGACAGGGGCCGGGGCCAACGTCCTGACTTTC
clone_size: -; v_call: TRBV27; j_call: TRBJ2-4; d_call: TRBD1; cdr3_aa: CASSLTHTQGARYIQYF; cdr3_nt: TGTGCCAGCAGTTTAACACACACACAGGGGGCGCGGTACATTCAGTACTTC
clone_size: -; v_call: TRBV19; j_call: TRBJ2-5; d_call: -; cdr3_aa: CATAGETQYF; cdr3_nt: TGTGCCACCGCAGGGGAGACCCAGTACTTC
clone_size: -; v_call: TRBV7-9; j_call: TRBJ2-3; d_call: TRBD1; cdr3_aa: CASSLTTGGTDTQYF; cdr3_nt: TGTGCCAGCAGCCTGACTACAGGGGGCACAGATACGCAGTATTTT
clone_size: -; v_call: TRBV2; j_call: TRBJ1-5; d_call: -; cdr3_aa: CASSEGRGRSQPQHF; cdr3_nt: TGTGCCAGCAGTGAAGGCAGGGGCCGGAGTCAGCCCCAGCATTTT
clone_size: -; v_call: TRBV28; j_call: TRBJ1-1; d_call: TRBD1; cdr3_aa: CASSSGQGTYLEAFF; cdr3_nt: TGTGCCAGCAGCTCCGGACAGGGTACGTATCTCGAAGCTTTCTTT
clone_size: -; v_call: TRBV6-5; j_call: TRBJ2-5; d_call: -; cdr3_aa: CASRLGTGETQYF; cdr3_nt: TGTGCCAGCAGATTGGGAACGGGGGAGACCCAGTACTTC
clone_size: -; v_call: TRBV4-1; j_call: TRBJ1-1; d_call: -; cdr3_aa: CASSPPVAGRDTEAFF; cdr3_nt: TGCGCCAGCAGCCCCCCCGTGGCAGGGCGTGACACTGAAGCTTTCTTT
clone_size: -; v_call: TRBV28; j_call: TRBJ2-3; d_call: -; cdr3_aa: CASSLSGFSRETQYF; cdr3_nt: TGTGCCAGCAGTTTGTCCGGGTTTTCACGGGAAACGCAGTATTTT
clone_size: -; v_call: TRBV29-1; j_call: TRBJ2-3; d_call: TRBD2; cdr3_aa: CSVDIGGGSTDTQYF; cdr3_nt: TGCAGCGTTGATATTGGCGGGGGAAGCACAGATACGCAGTATTTT
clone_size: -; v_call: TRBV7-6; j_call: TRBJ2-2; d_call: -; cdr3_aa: CASSDDSNGGELFF; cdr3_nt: TGTGCCAGCAGCGATGACTCCAACGGCGGGGAGCTGTTTTTT
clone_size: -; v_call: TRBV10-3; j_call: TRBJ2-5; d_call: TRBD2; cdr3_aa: CAISQTSGKETQYF; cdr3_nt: TGTGCCATCAGCCAGACTAGCGGTAAAGAGACCCAGTACTTC
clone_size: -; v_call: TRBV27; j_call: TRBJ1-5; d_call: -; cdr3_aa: CASSSGNQPQHF; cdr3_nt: TGTGCCAGCAGTTCGGGGAATCAGCCCCAGCATTTT
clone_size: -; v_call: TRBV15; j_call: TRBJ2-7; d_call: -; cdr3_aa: CATSGDGSSAYEQYF; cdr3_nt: TGTGCCACCAGCGGAGATGGGTCCTCCGCCTACGAGCAGTACTTC
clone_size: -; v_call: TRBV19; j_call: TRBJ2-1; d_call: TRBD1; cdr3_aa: CASSPTGDGFYNEQFF; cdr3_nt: TGTGCCAGTAGCCCGACAGGGGACGGGTTCTACAATGAGCAGTTCTTC
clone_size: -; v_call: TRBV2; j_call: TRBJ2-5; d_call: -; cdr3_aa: CASSGDSKETQYF; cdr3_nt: TGTGCCAGCAGTGGAGATTCTAAAGAGACCCAGTACTTC
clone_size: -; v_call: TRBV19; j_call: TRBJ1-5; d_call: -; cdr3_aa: CACQDQYSNQPQHF; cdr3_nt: TGTGCCTGCCAGGATCAATATAGCAATCAGCCCCAGCATTTT
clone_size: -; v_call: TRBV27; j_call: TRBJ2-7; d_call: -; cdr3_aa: CASSLYTPGLGNSYEQYF; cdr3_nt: TGTGCCAGCAGTTTATATACCCCGGGCTTAGGTAACTCCTACGAGCAGTACTTC
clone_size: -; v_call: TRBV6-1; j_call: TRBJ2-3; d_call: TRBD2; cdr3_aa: CASMGLAGGPAQYF; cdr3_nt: TGTGCCAGCATGGGGCTAGCGGGAGGGCCAGCGCAGTATTTT
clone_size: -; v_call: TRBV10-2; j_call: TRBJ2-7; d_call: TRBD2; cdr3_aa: CASSESKPGLGPYEQYF; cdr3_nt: TGCGCCAGCAGTGAGTCCAAACCGGGACTAGGACCCTACGAGCAGTACTTC
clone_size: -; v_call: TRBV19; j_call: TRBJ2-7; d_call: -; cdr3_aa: CASSIRATASGEQYF; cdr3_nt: TGTGCCAGTAGTATAAGGGCAACAGCTTCGGGCGAGCAGTACTTC
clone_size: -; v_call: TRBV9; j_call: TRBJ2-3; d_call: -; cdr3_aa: CASSVEAARDTQYF; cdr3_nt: TGTGCCAGCAGCGTAGAGGCCGCTCGGGATACGCAGTATTTT
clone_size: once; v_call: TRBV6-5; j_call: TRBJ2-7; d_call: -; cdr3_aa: CAARGDSSGGEQYF; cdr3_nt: TGTGCCGCCCGTGGGGACTCTTCTGGGGGCGAGCAGTACTTC
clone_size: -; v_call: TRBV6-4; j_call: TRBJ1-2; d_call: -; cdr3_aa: CASSDSPRREGYTF; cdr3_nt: TGTGCCAGCAGTGACTCGCCGAGACGGGAGGGCTACACCTTC
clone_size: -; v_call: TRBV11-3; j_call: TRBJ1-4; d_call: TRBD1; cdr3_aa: CASSLDSPGTGGEKLFF; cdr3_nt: TGTGCCAGCAGCTTAGATAGCCCCGGGACAGGTGGAGAAAAACTGTTTTTT
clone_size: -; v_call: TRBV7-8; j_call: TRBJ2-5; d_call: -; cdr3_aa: CASSLEGWETQYF; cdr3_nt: TGTGCCAGCAGCTTAGAAGGGTGGGAGACCCAGTACTTC
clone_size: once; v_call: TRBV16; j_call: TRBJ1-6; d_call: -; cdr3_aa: CASSQSSGSHSPLHF; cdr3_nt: TGTGCCAGCAGCCAATCGTCGGGGAGTCATTCACCCCTCCACTTT
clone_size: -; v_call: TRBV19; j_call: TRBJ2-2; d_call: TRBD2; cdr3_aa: CASTLPSGRAPGELFF; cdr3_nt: TGTGCCAGTACCCTACCCAGCGGGAGGGCCCCCGGGGAGCTGTTTTTT
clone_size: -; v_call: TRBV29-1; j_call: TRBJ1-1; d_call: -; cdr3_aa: CSVAVAESNTEAFF; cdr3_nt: TGCAGCGTTGCGGTTGCAGAATCCAACACTGAAGCTTTCTTT
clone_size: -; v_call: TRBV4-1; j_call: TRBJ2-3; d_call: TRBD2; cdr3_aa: CASSLIRGVLGGDTQYF; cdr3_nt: TGCGCCAGCAGCCTTATACGGGGGGTCCTTGGGGGAGATACGCAGTATTTT
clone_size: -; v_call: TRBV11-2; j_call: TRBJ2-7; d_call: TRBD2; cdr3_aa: CASSPRLAYEQYF; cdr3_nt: TGTGCCAGCAGCCCCCGACTAGCTTATGAGCAGTACTTC
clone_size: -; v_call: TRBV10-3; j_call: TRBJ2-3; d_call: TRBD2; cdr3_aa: CAIRDSLAGHTDTQYF; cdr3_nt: TGTGCCATCAGGGATTCCCTAGCGGGGCACACAGATACGCAGTATTTT
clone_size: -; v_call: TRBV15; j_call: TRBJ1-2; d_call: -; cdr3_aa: CATSRELGTYGYTF; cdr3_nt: TGTGCCACCAGCAGAGAGTTGGGAACTTATGGCTACACCTTC
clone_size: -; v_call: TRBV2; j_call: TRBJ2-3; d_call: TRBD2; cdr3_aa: CASTARAGATDTQYF; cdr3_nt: TGTGCCAGCACCGCCCGAGCGGGAGCCACAGATACGCAGTATTTT
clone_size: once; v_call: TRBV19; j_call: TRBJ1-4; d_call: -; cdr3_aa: CASSGKPLDEKLFF; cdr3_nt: TGTGCCAGTAGTGGCAAACCCCTAGATGAAAAACTGTTTTTT
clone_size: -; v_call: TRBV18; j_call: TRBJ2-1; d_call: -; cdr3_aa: CASSPRGAESEQFF; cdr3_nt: TGTGCCAGCTCACCACGGGGGGCAGAATCTGAGCAGTTCTTC